Following are 10 T cell receptor beta chains from one sample sequenced in a study of vaccination and CD4 T cells after COVID-19. Sequence data for DNA of cultured CD4+ T cells were generated by the Oncomine TCR Beta short-read assay. TCRdb redid the calling of the PCR reads with MiXCR, one entry per CDR3 protein. The data contain several thousand distinct CDR3 sequences, around half of them singletons. Noted treatment: roughly 11-day PBMC culture with coronavirus spike peptide pools or control peptides (ViraFEST assay). The collection of CD4+ T cells from the unexposed donor took place before the COVID-19 pandemic (2011-2018). Antigen specificity for these receptors is unknown. Sequenced sample: CD4+ T cells from blood, cultured in vitro. The receptor source for this set is a human donor in good health.

V is TRBV27 and J is TRBJ1-1; D is perhaps TRBD1 (5 bases). This CDR3 spans 15 amino acids. Germline V gives CDR1 MNHEY, CDR2 SMNVEV (reference sequence). The V end lost 0 bases, the J end lost 4 bases, and 12 bases lay between the germline ends. CDR3 in amino acids: CASSLSYDRSTEAFF. CDR3 in DNA: TGTGCCAGCAGTTTATCGTACGACAGAAGCACTGAAGCTTTCTTT.

V usage is TRBV7-9 and J usage is TRBJ1-1, with 8 nucleotides matching TRBD1. V lost 5 bases to trimming and J lost 11 bases; unmatched junction nucleotides: 10. The CDR3 has 13 residues. Per the germline V gene, CDR1 is SEHNR and CDR2 is FQNEAQ (reference sequence). CDR3 sequence: CASSQRQGQAAFF. In nucleotides, the CDR3 is TGTGCCAGCAGCCAACGACAGGGGCAGGCTGCTTTCTTT.

V is TRBV20-1 and J is TRBJ1-1; weak D call: TRBD1 (5 bases). The germline V gene has CDR1 DFQATT and CDR2 SNEGSKA (reference sequence). Trimming cost V 3 bases and J 6 bases, with 8 bases left between them. This CDR3 spans 11 amino acids. CDR3 sequence reads: CSASSGPEAFF. CDR3 DNA: TGCAGTGCTAGTTCGGGACCTGAAGCTTTCTTT.

The rearrangement joins TRBV12-3 or TRBV12-4 to TRBJ1-3; 7 nucleotides match TRBD1. The length of the CDR3 is 14 residues. Trimming took 5 bases from V and 3 from J; bases not matched to a gene: 4. CDR3 sequence reads: CASSHTGDGNTIYF. CDR3 coding DNA: TGTGCCAGCAGTCACACAGGGGATGGAAACACCATATATTTT.

This clonotype was seen a handful of times. The genes are TRBV7-2 and TRBJ2-7; 8 bases map to TRBD2. The V gene end was trimmed by 1 base and the J gene end by 5 bases; junction bases not matched to a gene: 4. This CDR3 comprises 14 residues. Germline V gives CDR1 SGHTA, CDR2 FQGNSA. CDR3 nucleotides: TGTGCCAGCAGCTTAGTTCCTAGCGGGCACGAGCAGTACTTC. Its translation: CASSLVPSGHEQYF.

The rearrangement joins TRBV7-2 to TRBJ2-1; D is possibly TRBD2 (7 bases). The germline gives CDR1 SGHTA, CDR2 FQGNSA. The CDR3 runs 15 residues. Trimming took off 5 bases at V and 10 bases at J, with 21 bases between the two ends. The CDR3, as DNA: TGTGCCAGCAGCACCCTAGGGGGGGGTGATGGAGAGCAGTTCTTC. The encoded protein is CASSTLGGGDGEQFF.

This chain uses TRBV25-1 with TRBJ2-7; no reliable D call. With 5 bases removed from V and 2 bases from J, the gap between germline ends came to 10 bases. This CDR3 is 13 amino acids long. Germline CDR1 is MGHDK and CDR2 is SYGVNS. CDR3 DNA: TGTGCCAGCAGTTCCGATTATACCTACGAGCAGTACTTC. It translates to CASSSDYTYEQYF.

This clonotype was observed a few times. This sequence joins TRBV19 and TRBJ1-2; D gene unclear. The V end was cut by 0 bases, the J end by 8 bases, with 16 bases between. CDR1 is LNHDA, CDR2 SQIVND, per germline (reference sequence). This CDR3 comprises 15 residues. The CDR3 coding sequence is TGTGCCAGTAGTATAGATCTATCGGCTGGAACGGGCTACACCTTC. Translating gives CASSIDLSAGTGYTF.

This rearrangement joins TRBV7-8 to TRBJ2-3, with D possibly TRBD1 on 6 matching bases. V gave up 1 base and J gave up 2 bases, with 13 bases separating them. CDR1 and CDR2 (germline): SGHVS, FQNEAQ. The CDR3 runs 16 residues. The CDR3 is CASSLEGQLATDTQYF. CDR3 sequence (DNA): TGTGCCAGCAGCTTAGAAGGACAGCTTGCCACAGATACGCAGTATTTT.

The rearrangement links TRBV12-3 or TRBV12-4 to TRBJ1-1; a possible D gene is TRBD1 (5 bases). V was trimmed by 4 bases and J by 7 bases, leaving 13 bases between them. The CDR3 has 13 amino acids. CDR3 sequence (DNA): TGTGCCAGCAGTTCGGGGCAACTATTTGAAGCTTTCTTT. This sequence encodes CASSSGQLFEAFF.